This entry describes one T cell receptor beta chain. The antigen this receptor binds is unknown. No base qualities exist here, and no much larger clone lies one base off it. V is pruned by 5 bases and J by 7 bases, leaving 9 bases of the junction without a gene match. Taken from cysteine to phenylalanine, the CDR3 has 16 residues. Only CDR3 DNA remains: 48 bases, in frame from the first base. The germline V gene sets CDR1 to SGHTA and CDR2 to FQGNSA. Patients with a history of autoimmune disease or receiving systemic immunosuppression were excluded from the trial. Peripheral blood for TCR sequencing was collected from all dose cohorts at baseline, on cycle 4 day 1, and on cycle 7 day 1. Samples were obtained from an open-label, multicenter, first-in-human phase I dose-escalation trial of ivuxolimab. Adults with locally advanced or metastatic melanoma, renal cell carcinoma, hepatocellular carcinoma or head and neck squamous cell carcinoma were enrolled in the trial. CD4+ and CD8+ T cells were sorted separately from peripheral blood before TCR sequencing.

Genomic DNA was isolated from the sorted cells so that the TCRbeta CDR3 region could be sequenced. The immunoSEQ Assay was used to sequence the TCRbeta CDR3 regions. Not all clones reach the TCRdb copy of this immuneACCESS table, which keeps in-frame sequences only. Checked studies attribute under half of the gap to unresolved V genes and leave the rest unexplained. Within this sample are about 79,000 clones, with about 90% of them counted one time only. The ten largest clones add up to around 7% of the sample. The data were obtained in a study of OX40 agonist ivuxolimab in advanced cancers. Concerning the study at large: Ivuxolimab was an agonistic, fully human IgG2 monoclonal antibody directed against OX40 (CD134), a costimulatory receptor. The point of sequencing TCRbeta in the periphery was to test whether ivuxolimab changed TCR sequence diversity and drove clonal T-cell expansion. The monotherapy dose-escalation portion (N ≈ 50 patients) of the phase I ivuxolimab trial is reported in the paper. Of the approximately 50 patients in dose escalation, 19 had hepatocellular carcinoma, about 15 had melanoma, 9 had renal cell carcinoma and 9 had head and neck cancer. Prior anti-PD-1, anti-PD-L1 or anti-CTLA-4 therapy was permitted, and checkpoint inhibitors had been received by under 50% of dose-escalation patients. Three dose-escalation patients achieved partial responses, one with hepatocellular carcinoma and two with cutaneous melanoma. A male proportion of roughly 85% and a mean age of 60 years, ranging from roughly 23 to 90, were recorded for the dose-escalation cohort. Intravenous ivuxolimab was administered to patients every 2 weeks at six dose levels: 0.01, 0.1, 0.3, 1.5, 3 and 10 mg/kg. General findings and caveats noted by the study authors: In partial responders in the 0.1-3.0 mg/kg groups, normalized peripheral clonal expansion was found to be among the lowest, especially among CD8+ T cells. Low levels of normalized T-cell clonal expansion were also seen in some patients who did not respond. At doses from 0.1 to 3.0 mg/kg, clonal expansion was seen in both CD4+ and CD8+ blood T cells between baseline and week 6. After ivuxolimab, expanded clones were on average more numerous among CD8+ T cells than among CD4+ T cells. Which antigens the clonally expanded peripheral T cells were specific for was not determined.

This clonotype was obtained from an adult with an advanced solid tumor such as melanoma, head and neck, liver or kidney cancer. Here the sequenced sample was CD4+ or CD8+ T cells sorted from blood, taken in a trial of the OX40 agonist ivuxolimab. This chain joins TRBV7-2 to TRBJ2-1, and TRBD2 matches 12 of the central bases. Here the CDR3 is given as CASSDTSGRLGNEQFF. The nucleotide sequence is given as TGTGCCAGCAGCGACACTAGCGGGAGGTTGGGGAATGAGCAGTTCTTC.